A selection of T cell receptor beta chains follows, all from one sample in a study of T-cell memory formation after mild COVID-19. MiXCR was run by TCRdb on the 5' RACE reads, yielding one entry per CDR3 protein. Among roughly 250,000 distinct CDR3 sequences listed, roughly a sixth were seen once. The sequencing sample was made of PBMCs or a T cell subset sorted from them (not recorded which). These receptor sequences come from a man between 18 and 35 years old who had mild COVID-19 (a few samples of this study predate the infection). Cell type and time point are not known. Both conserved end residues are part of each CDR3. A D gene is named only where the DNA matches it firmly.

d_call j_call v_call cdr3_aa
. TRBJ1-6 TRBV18 CASSPPNLGHYNSPLHF
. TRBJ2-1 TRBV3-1 CASSQERGGLYNEQFF
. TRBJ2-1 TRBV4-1 CASSLQAMGSSYNEQFF
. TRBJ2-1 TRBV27 CASSRYPTRTFQQFF
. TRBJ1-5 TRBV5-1 CASSLEGGQPQHF
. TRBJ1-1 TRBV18 CASSPMGDYYTEAFF
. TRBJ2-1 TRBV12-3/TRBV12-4 CASSFGARGEQFF
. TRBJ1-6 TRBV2 CASSEGPNNSPLHF
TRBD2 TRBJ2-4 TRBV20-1 CSAASLAGGSGTKNIQYF
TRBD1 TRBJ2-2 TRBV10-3 CAISESQQGTGELFF
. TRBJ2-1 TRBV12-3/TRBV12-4 CASSFHIDNEQFF
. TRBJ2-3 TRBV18 CASSTSTDTQYF
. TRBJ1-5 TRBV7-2 CASSLGQVFYQPQHF